This T cell receptor beta chain is from a study of shared T cell receptors in the human thymus. Clones were sequenced by immunoSEQ multiplex PCR, and TCRdb holds only the in-frame ones, with some missing. The profile shows about 660,000 clones, roughly 90% of them singletons. Trimming took 6 bases from V and 5 from J; bases not matched to a gene: 13. This CDR3 is 16 amino acids long. Per germline, CDR1 ENHRY and CDR2 SYGVKD. Separately, the same data were catalogued under a study of human thymus T cells. As reported in that work: Donors were healthy Finnish babies undergoing corrective operations for congenital heart defects. Resections were taken during corrective heart surgery, and the thymus tissue came from these. Thymic repertoires from unrelated individuals overlapped highly, related research reported.

The V gene is TRBV10-3, the J gene TRBJ2-5; 9 bases match TRBD1. Specimen: thymocytes. This clonotype was sampled from a boy younger than two with a congenital heart defect. In DNA form, the CDR3 reads TGTGCCATCAGCCAGGACAGGGGACCGCGGGCGGAGACCCAGTACTTC. This translates into CAISQDRGPRAETQYF.